This record looks at one T cell receptor (beta chain) sequence and its context. The specificity of this receptor is unknown. No base qualities exist here, and no much larger clone lies one base off it. The sample's time point label is to be understood as: pretreatment peripheral blood. A total of under 30 patients with locally advanced or metastatic urothelial carcinoma, treated at Memorial Sloan Kettering on a trial protocol, made up the cohort. Peripheral blood mononuclear cells were collected pretreatment and during treatment, with between 1 and 8 total time points obtained per patient. The Qiagen DNeasy Blood extraction kit was used to purify genomic DNA from total PBMCs and from tumor samples. PBMCs were collected pretreatment and during treatment, and were isolated and stored as previously described. CDR1 and CDR2 are read off the germline V gene as MGHRA and YSYEKL. Taken from cysteine to phenylalanine, the CDR3 has 14 residues. Only the CDR3 portion is preserved as DNA: 42 bases, with reading frame beginning at the first base. The trim is 4 bases for V and 3 bases for J, with a gap of 12 bases between the germline ends.

These data are taken from a study of PD-L1 blockade in urothelial cancer (dated by TCRdb to between 2016 and 2019). Regarding the complete study: All patients started therapy around 2014 and received atezolizumab 1,200 mg intravenously every 3 weeks. Pretreatment tumor samples and matched peripheral blood, collected serially before and after atezolizumab treatment, underwent TCR sequencing. Blood samples gave median yields of approximately 130,000 T cells and 65,000 to 85,000 unique TCRs, along with a median clonality of about 0.084. Under 10 patients achieved durable clinical benefit and about 22 did not. In the same patients who had TCR sequencing, pretreatment tumors also underwent whole exome sequencing and RNA sequencing. Twenty-five of 29 patients were males with bladder-origin urothelial cancer, and about 65% of the 29 reported a prior smoking history. An ECOG performance status of 0 or 1 was recorded for the patients, and 0 to 3 prior chemotherapy regimens had been received by the patients. Durable clinical benefit was defined as a progression-free survival longer than 6 months, and TCR features were additionally tested against progression-free survival and overall survival. Blood samples were analyzed at 3 weeks after treatment start (second dose) and at 6 weeks after treatment start. Around 30 patients had pretreatment blood TCR-seq, some 25 had at least one posttreatment blood collection, and some 25 had tumor TCR-seq. An exploratory multi-omic analysis was conducted of the somatic, immune and clinical correlates of response to PD-L1 blockade with atezolizumab in urothelial cancer.

Synthetic TCR analog templates were spiked into each PCR so that absolute template abundance could be estimated from read counts. The immunoSEQ assay used bias-controlled V and J gene primers to amplify TCRbeta CDR3 regions from genomic DNA. Sequencing of rearranged TCRbeta segments was performed at approximately 20X coverage. Per the authors' processing: Sequencing errors were corrected by clustering, and CDR3s were annotated against IMGT so that V, D and J genes could be assigned. Downstream analyses used only productive TCRbeta rearrangements, leaving out any out-of-frame or stop-codon sequences. Clonality was calculated as one minus the Shannon entropy normalized by the log of the number of unique productive sequences. Clones differing between time points or between blood and tumor were identified by Fisher's exact test with Benjamini-Hochberg correction at adjusted p below 0.01. TCRdb re-hosts the immuneACCESS table, in-frame sequences only. Its copies lack some clones; in the studies checked, an unresolved V gene accounts for under half of them, and the cause for the rest is not known. The V and J calls and clone size come from that table; D and trimming were worked out from the DNA. This sample comprises fewer than 100,000 clones, 85% of them detected only once. The leading ten clones occupy less than 8.5% of the sample.

The investigation overall reported the following: Because the sample size was small (n of about 27) and many of the analyses were exploratory, the results are meant to be hypothesis-generating. Patients with durable benefit showed greater expansion of tumor-associated TCR clones in peripheral blood 3 weeks after starting treatment (n of about 22, p = 0.022). Improved progression-free and overall survival was found to be associated with pretreatment peripheral blood TCR clonality below the median.

The chain links TRBV4-1 with TRBJ1-2; matching of 6 bases hints at TRBD1 as the D gene. The receptor's source is a man aged 40-55 years with urothelial cancer. The source was PBMCs, collected around atezolizumab (anti-PD-L1) treatment. The sequenced DNA: TGCGCCAGCAGCCCCGGACAGTCTCACTATGGCTACACCTTC. This sequence encodes CASSPGQSHYGYTF.